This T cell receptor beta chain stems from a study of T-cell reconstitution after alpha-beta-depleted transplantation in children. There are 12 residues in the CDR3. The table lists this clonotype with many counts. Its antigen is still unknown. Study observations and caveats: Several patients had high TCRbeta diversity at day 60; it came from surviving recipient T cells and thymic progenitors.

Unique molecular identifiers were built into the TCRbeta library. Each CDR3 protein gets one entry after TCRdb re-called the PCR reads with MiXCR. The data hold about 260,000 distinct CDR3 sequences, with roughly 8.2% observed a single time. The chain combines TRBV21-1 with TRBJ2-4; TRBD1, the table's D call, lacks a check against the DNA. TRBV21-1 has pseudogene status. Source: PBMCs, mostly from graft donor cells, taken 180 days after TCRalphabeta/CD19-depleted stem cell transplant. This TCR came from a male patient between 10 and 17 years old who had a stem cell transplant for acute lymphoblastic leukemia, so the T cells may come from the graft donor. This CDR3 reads CASPVSKNIQYF. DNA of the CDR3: TGTGCCAGCCCTGTCTCCAAAAACATTCAGTACTTC.